The next 25 T cell receptor beta chains were all read from a single sample in a study of cytomegalovirus exposure and HLA in healthy donors. PCR involved 60 Vbeta and 13 Jbeta primers. TCRdb's table, derived via immunoSEQ multiplex PCR, lists solely in-frame clones and lacks some. This listing includes 40,000 or so clones. Specimen: PBMCs. The receptors come from a male donor in good health and CMV-seronegative.

This chain links TRBV5-6 with TRBJ1-5; 12 nucleotides agree with TRBD1. The CDR3 sequence is 16 residues long. J lost 7 bases, V lost 1 base, and 6 bases had no gene match. Germline lookup yields CDR1 SGHDT and CDR2 YYEEEE. The CDR3 DNA is TGTGCCAGCAGCTTGTGGGGACAGGGGGCTTTACAGCCCCAGCATTTT. It specifies CASSLWGQGALQPQHF.

This chain uses TRBV15 with TRBJ2-2; D is perhaps TRBD2 (6 bases). The V gene lost 5 bases and the J gene lost 1 base, with 11 bases spanning the gap. Germline lookup yields CDR1 LNHNV and CDR2 YYDKDF (reference sequence). The CDR3 runs to 15 residues. The CDR3 region has the DNA TGTGCCACCAGCTCCAGACTAGAGAACACCGGGGAGCTGTTTTTT. This codes for CATSSRLENTGELFF.

V and J are TRBV7-9 and TRBJ2-5; D unresolved. The CDR3 consists of 14 residues. V lost 0 bases, J lost 0 bases, and 5 bases lay in between. Germline V gives CDR1 SEHNR, CDR2 FQNEAQ (reference sequence). The CDR3 sequence: CASSLARDQETQYF. CDR3 DNA: TGTGCCAGCAGCTTAGCTAGAGACCAAGAGACCCAGTACTTC.

This chain connects TRBV5-8 to TRBJ2-7; 8 bases agree with TRBD2. This CDR3 has 15 residues. V lost 4 bases, J lost 4 bases, and 10 bases stayed unmatched. Germline CDR1 and CDR2: SGHTS and YDEGEE. This CDR3 reads CASSLPLAGLYEQYF. CDR3 coding DNA: TGTGCCAGCAGCCTACCTTTAGCGGGGCTATACGAGCAGTACTTC.

This sequence joins TRBV6-5 and TRBJ1-2, with 9 bases lining up with TRBD1. Germline V gene sequence: CDR1 MNHEY, CDR2 SVGAGI. V shed 8 bases, J shed 5 bases, and the junction held 6 bases outside the gene matches. The CDR3 covers 13 residues. CDR3 sequence: CASLQGQGYGYTF. The CDR3 DNA is TGTGCCAGCTTGCAAGGACAGGGGTATGGCTACACCTTC.

This chain links TRBV7-6 with TRBJ2-1, with TRBD2 identical over 8 bases. Germline V gene lookup returns CDR1 SGHVS and CDR2 FNYEAQ. The CDR3 contains 16 residues. J gave up 9 bases and V 0 bases, and 10 bases lay outside the gene matches. The CDR3 region is CASSLAGTRGGIEQFF. CDR3 coding DNA: TGTGCCAGCAGCTTAGCGGGGACTAGAGGAGGTATTGAGCAGTTCTTC.

V gene TRBV6-6 combines with J gene TRBJ1-1, with a possible D match to TRBD1 (6 bases). The CDR3 has 12 residues. The V and J ends lost 10 bases and 7 bases respectively, with 16 bases between them. Per germline, CDR1 MNHNY and CDR2 SVGAGI (reference sequence). In nucleotides, the CDR3 is TGTGCCACCAACACGGGGGGCGGTGAAGCTTTCTTT. As protein: CATNTGGGEAFF.

The chain uses TRBV5-6 and TRBJ1-1, with D maybe TRBD1 (6 bases). Deletions cut 4 bases from V and 2 bases from J, with 12 bases between. Germline V gene lookup returns CDR1 SGHDT and CDR2 YYEEEE. The CDR3 runs 14 residues. DNA for the CDR3: TGTGCCAGCAGCACCGGGACACTTAACACTGAAGCTTTCTTT. This sequence encodes CASSTGTLNTEAFF. Full variable domain (remainder filled in from reference TRBV5-6 and TRBJ1-1): DAGVTQSPTHLIKTRGQQVTLRCSPKSGHDTVSWYQQALGQGPQFIFQYYEEEERQRGNFPDRFSGHQFPNYSSELNVNALLLGDSALYLCASSTGTLNTEAFFGQGTRLTVV.

The genes are TRBV15 and TRBJ2-1; a weak D match, TRBD2 (5 bases). The length of the CDR3 is 18 residues. Germline V CDR1 and CDR2: LNHNV, YYDKDF (reference sequence). V lost 4 bases, J lost 0 bases, and 19 bases lay in between. The CDR3 sequence is CATSIMRVSRSSYNEQFF. The CDR3 DNA follows: TGTGCCACCAGCATCATGCGGGTGTCAAGGAGCTCCTACAATGAGCAGTTCTTC.

The rearrangement links TRBV7-9 to TRBJ2-7, with 7 bases that match TRBD2. This CDR3 is built from 13 residues. From germline, CDR1 is SEHNR and CDR2 FQNEAQ (reference sequence). The J segment lost 1 base and the V segment lost 5 bases, leaving 2 bases of the junction unmatched. The CDR3 protein is CASSPGGSYEQYF. Written as DNA, the CDR3 is TGTGCCAGCAGCCCCGGGGGGTCCTACGAGCAGTACTTC. Complete variable domain (other parts from reference TRBV7-9 and TRBJ2-7): DTGVSQNPRHKITKRGQNVTFRCDPISEHNRLYWYRQTLGQGPEFLTYFQNEAQLEKSRLLSDRFSAERPKGSFSTLEIQRTEQGDSAMYLCASSPGGSYEQYFGPGTRLTVT.

The gene calls are TRBV11-2 and TRBJ2-7, with TRBD1 matching 7 bases. Losses at the gene ends were 4 bases for V and 6 bases for J; bases not matched to a gene: 12. The CDR3 length is 15 residues. Looked up from germline, CDR1 is SGHAT and CDR2 is FQNNGV. CDR3 sequence: CASSYYTTGYGEQYF. The CDR3 nucleotides read TGTGCCAGCAGCTATTATACGACAGGGTATGGCGAGCAGTACTTC.

The chain uses TRBV6-5 and TRBJ1-3; tentative D call: TRBD1 (5 bases). This CDR3 has 15 amino acids. Germline assignment: CDR1 MNHEY and CDR2 SVGAGI. Trimming removed 6 bases from V and 0 bases from J, with 12 bases in between. For the CDR3, the DNA is TGTGCCAGCAGAACACAGGTCAGCTCTGGAAACACCATATATTTT. This gives the protein CASRTQVSSGNTIYF.

The chain joins TRBV4-1 to TRBJ1-6; TRBD1 matches at 10 bases. V was clipped by 7 bases and J by 0 bases; unmatched bases: 12. The CDR3 spans 19 residues. Germline V lookup: CDR1 MGHRA, CDR2 YSYEKL. CDR3 bases: TGCGCCAGCACCCCGGGACAGGGGAAGGAAGGCTCCTATAATTCACCCCTCCACTTT. This sequence encodes CASTPGQGKEGSYNSPLHF.

CDR3 in amino acids: CASSWRPNSHEQYF. Written as DNA, the CDR3 is TGTGCCAGCAGTTGGCGCCCCAACAGCCACGAGCAGTACTTC. V gene TRBV6-5 combines with J gene TRBJ2-7; D gene uncertain. Trimming left V 4 bases short and J 5 bases short, with 15 bases between. This CDR3 comprises 14 residues. Germline loops: CDR1 MNHEY, CDR2 SVGAGI.

The chain has TRBV5-1 and TRBJ2-7; 7 bases align to TRBD1. V shed 3 bases, J shed 0 bases, and the junction held 6 bases outside the gene matches. The CDR3 extends over 15 amino acids. Per the germline V gene, CDR1 is SGHRS and CDR2 is YFSETQ. CDR3 sequence (DNA): TGCGCCAGCAGCTGGGGGACAGTCTACTCCTACGAGCAGTACTTC. Residues: CASSWGTVYSYEQYF.

The chain joins TRBV5-1 to TRBJ2-7, with TRBD1 matching over 7 bases. The CDR3 contains 14 residues. Trimming removed 3 bases from V and 2 bases from J; junction bases left unmatched: 5. CDR1 and CDR2 (germline): SGHRS, YFSETQ. This CDR3 is CASSSTGQTYEQYF. The CDR3 bases are TGCGCCAGCAGCTCGACGGGACAGACCTACGAGCAGTACTTC.

The V gene is TRBV2, the J gene TRBJ2-7; 7 bases match TRBD2. The ends lost 10 bases at V and 3 bases at J; junction bases unmatched: 9. The CDR3 length is 13 residues. The germline V gene has CDR1 SNHLY and CDR2 FYNNEI. CDR3 nucleotides: TGTGCCACATATGGGGGGGGTGGCTACGAGCAGTACTTC. This gives the protein CATYGGGGYEQYF.

The CDR3 nucleotides are TGTGCCAGCAGCCAAGATCTTTTTGTATACAAACCGAACACTGAAGCTTTCTTT. This translates into CASSQDLFVYKPNTEAFF. The J gene is TRBJ1-1, the V gene TRBV4-2; D gene uncertain. The CDR3 sequence is 18 residues long. The V end lost 0 bases, the J end lost 1 base, and 18 bases lay between the germline ends. Germline V CDR1 and CDR2: LGHNA, YNFKEQ.

The chain has TRBV28 and TRBJ1-1; TRBD1 might be the D (5 bases). The length of the CDR3 is 13 residues. The V gene's germline CDR1 is MDHEN and CDR2 SYDVKM. Trimming took off 5 bases at V and 5 bases at J, with 12 bases between the two ends. The DNA of the CDR3 is TGTGCCAGCAGTGGGGGGGAGGGAACTGAAGCTTTCTTT. This encodes CASSGGEGTEAFF.

The gene calls are TRBV5-5 and TRBJ2-7, with 11 nucleotides matching TRBD2. The CDR3 contains 14 residues. V was pared by 5 bases and J by 5 bases, with 6 bases of the junction left unmatched. Germline V lookup: CDR1 SGHKS, CDR2 YYEKEE (reference sequence). The CDR3 DNA reads as TGTGCCAGCAGGCGACTAGCGGGGCGCAACGAGCAGTACTTC. Translating it yields CASRRLAGRNEQYF.

The genes are TRBV6-5 and TRBJ2-7; D might be TRBD1 (7 bases). Germline V gene sequence: CDR1 MNHEY, CDR2 SVGAGI. The CDR3 has 15 residues. V was cut by 10 bases and J by 0 bases, with 19 bases left in between. CDR3 nucleotides: TGTGCCACCGCTCCCCCGGGGGACAGCTCCTACGAGCAGTACTTC. It translates to CATAPPGDSSYEQYF.

J is TRBJ1-5 and V is TRBV4-1; a possible D gene is TRBD1 (5 bases). The V end lost 4 bases, the J end lost 2 bases, and 21 bases lay between the germline ends. Germline CDR1 reads MGHRA; CDR2 reads YSYEKL. CDR3 length: 18 residues. CDR3 sequence: CASSRNTGETRRNQPQHF. The CDR3 coding sequence is TGCGCCAGCAGCCGGAATACGGGGGAAACACGACGCAATCAGCCCCAGCATTTT.

The chain has TRBV5-4 and TRBJ1-3, with unresolved D. CDR3 length equals 13 residues. V was trimmed by 2 bases and J by 10 bases, leaving 13 bases between them. CDR1 is SGHNT, CDR2 YYREEE, per germline (reference sequence). CDR3 nucleotides: TGTGCCAGCAGCTTATTCACCCTCCGGACCATATATTTT. Protein: CASSLFTLRTIYF.

This chain joins TRBV7-9 and TRBJ2-3; 7 bases are a match to TRBD2. The CDR3 runs to 13 residues. J was trimmed by 6 bases and V by 2 bases; bases with no gene match: 2. CDR1 and CDR2 (germline): SEHNR, FQNEAQ (reference sequence). The chain's CDR3 is CASSLNGGDTQYF. The DNA of the CDR3 is TGTGCCAGCAGCTTAAACGGGGGGGATACGCAGTATTTT.

The chain's CDR3 is CASSGGQMGVEKLFF. DNA of the CDR3: TGTGCCAGCAGTGGGGGACAGATGGGTGTTGAAAAACTGTTTTTT. This chain connects TRBV6-1 to TRBJ1-4, with 7 bases aligning to TRBD1. The CDR3 covers 15 residues. Per the germline V gene, CDR1 is MNHNS and CDR2 is SASEGT. V lost 4 bases to trimming and J lost 7 bases; unmatched junction nucleotides: 9.